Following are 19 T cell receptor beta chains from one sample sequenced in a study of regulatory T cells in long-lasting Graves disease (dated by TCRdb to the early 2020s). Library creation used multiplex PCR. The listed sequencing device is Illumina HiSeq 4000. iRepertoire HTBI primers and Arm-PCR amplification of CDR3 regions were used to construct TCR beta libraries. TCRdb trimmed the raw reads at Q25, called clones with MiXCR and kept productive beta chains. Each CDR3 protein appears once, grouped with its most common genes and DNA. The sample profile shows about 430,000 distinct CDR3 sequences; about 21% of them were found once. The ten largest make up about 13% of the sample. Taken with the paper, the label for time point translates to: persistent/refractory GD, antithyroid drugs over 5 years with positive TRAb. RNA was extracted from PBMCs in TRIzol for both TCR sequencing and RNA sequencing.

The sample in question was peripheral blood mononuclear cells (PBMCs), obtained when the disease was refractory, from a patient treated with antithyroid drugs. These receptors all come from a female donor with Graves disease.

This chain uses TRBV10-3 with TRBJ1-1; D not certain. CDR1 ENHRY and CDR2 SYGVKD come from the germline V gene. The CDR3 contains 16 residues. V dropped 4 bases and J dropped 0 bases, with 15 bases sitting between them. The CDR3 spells CAISGGPRKMNTEAFF. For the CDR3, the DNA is TGTGCCATCAGTGGGGGTCCCCGAAAAATGAACACTGAAGCTTTCTTT.

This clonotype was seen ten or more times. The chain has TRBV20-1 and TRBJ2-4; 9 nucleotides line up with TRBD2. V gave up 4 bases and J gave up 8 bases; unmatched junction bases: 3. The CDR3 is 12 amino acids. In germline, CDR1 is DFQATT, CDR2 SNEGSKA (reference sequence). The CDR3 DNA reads TGCAGTGCTAAACGCGGGAGGGACATTCAGTACTTC. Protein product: CSAKRGRDIQYF.

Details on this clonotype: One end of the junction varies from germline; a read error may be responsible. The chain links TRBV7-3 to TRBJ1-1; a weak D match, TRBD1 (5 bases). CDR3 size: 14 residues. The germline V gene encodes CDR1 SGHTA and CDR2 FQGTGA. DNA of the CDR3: TGTACCAGCAGTTCGCAAACAGGGAACACTGAAGCTTTCTTT. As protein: CTSSSQTGNTEAFF.

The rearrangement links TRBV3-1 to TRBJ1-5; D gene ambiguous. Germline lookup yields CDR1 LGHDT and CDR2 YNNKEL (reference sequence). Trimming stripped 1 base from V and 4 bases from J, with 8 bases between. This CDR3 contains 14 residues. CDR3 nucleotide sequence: TGTGCCAGCAGCCAAGGAGGGTTTAATCAGCCCCAGCATTTT. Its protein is CASSQGGFNQPQHF. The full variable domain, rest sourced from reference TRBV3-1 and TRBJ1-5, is DTAVSQTPKYLVTQMGNDKSIKCEQNLGHDTMYWYKQDSKKFLKIMFSYNNKELIINETVPNRFSPKSPDKAHLNLHINSLELGDSAVYFCASSQGGFNQPQHFGDGTRLSIL.

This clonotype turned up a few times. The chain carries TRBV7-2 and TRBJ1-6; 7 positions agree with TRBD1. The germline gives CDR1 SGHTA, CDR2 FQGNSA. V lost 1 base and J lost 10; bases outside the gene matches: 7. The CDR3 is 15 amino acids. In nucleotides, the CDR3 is TGTGCCAGCAGCTTAGGGGGACAGCGAACCTCACCCCTCCACTTT. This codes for CASSLGGQRTSPLHF.

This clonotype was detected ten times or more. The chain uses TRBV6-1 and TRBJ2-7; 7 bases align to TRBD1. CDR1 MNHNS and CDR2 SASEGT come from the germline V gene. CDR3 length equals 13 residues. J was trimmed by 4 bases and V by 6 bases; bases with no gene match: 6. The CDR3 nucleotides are TGTGCCAGCAGCCCCACAGGGGAGTACGAGCAGTACTTC. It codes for CASSPTGEYEQYF.

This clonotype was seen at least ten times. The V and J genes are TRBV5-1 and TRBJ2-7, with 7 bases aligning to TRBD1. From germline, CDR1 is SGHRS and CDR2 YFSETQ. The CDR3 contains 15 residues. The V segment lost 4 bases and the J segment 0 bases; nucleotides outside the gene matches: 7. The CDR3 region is CASSVGQHSSYEQYF. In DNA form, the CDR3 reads TGCGCCAGCAGCGTGGGACAGCACTCCTCCTACGAGCAGTACTTC. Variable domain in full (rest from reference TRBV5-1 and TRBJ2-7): KAGVTQTPRYLIKTRGQQVTLSCSPISGHRSVSWYQQTPGQGLQFLFEYFSETQRNKGNFPGRFSGRQFSNSRSEMNVSTLELGDSALYLCASSVGQHSSYEQYFGPGTRLTVT.

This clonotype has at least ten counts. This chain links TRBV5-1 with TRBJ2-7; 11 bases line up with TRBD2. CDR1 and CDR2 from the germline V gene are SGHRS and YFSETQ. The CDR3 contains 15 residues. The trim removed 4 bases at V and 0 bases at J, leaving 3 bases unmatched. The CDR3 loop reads CASSMTSGTSYEQYF. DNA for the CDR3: TGCGCCAGCAGCATGACTAGCGGGACCTCCTACGAGCAGTACTTC.

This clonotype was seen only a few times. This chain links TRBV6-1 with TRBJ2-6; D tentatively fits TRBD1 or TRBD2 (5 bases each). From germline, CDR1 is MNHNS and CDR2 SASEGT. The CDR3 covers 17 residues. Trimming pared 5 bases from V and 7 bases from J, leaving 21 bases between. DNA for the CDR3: TGTGCCAGCAGTAACGTTGGGGCGCAGACTAAAGCCAACGTCCTGACTTTC. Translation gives CASSNVGAQTKANVLTF.

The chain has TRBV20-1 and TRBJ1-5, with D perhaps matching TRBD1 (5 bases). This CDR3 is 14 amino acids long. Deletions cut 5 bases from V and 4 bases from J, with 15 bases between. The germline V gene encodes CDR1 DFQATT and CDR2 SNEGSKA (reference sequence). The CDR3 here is CSASLGPMNQPQHF. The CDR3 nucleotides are TGCAGTGCTTCCCTGGGACCGATGAATCAGCCCCAGCATTTT.

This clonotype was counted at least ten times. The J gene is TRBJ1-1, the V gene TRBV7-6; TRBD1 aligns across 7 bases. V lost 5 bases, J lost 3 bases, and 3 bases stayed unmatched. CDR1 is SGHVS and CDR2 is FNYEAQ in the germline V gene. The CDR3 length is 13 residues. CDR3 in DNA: TGTGCCAGCAGCCCCACAGGGGACACTGAAGCTTTCTTT. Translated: CASSPTGDTEAFF.

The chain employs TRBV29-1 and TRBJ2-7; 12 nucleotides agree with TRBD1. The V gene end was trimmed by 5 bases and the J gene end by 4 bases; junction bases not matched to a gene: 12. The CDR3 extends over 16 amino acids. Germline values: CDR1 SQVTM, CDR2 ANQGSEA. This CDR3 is CSVLTFGTGGLYEQYF. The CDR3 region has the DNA TGCAGCGTTTTGACGTTTGGGACAGGGGGCTTATACGAGCAGTACTTC.

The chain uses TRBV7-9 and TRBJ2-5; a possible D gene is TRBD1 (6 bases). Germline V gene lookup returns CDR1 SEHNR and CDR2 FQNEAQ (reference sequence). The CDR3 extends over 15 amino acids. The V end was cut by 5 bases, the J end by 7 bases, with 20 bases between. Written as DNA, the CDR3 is TGTGCCAGCAGCCCCCGGGACACCCAACAGGGGACCCAGTACTTC. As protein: CASSPRDTQQGTQYF.

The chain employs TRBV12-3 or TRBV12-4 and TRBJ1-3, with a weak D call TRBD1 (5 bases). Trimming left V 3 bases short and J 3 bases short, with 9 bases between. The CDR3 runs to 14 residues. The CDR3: CASSFGRVGNTIYF. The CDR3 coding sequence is TGTGCCAGCAGTTTTGGCAGGGTTGGAAACACCATATATTTT.

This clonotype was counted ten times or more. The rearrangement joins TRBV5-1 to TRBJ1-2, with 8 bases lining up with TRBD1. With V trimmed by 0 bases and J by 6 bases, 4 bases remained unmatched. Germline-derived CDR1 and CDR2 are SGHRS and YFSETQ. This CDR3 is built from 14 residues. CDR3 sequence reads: CASSLEDRVNGYTF. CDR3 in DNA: TGCGCCAGCAGCTTGGAGGACAGGGTGAATGGCTACACCTTC.

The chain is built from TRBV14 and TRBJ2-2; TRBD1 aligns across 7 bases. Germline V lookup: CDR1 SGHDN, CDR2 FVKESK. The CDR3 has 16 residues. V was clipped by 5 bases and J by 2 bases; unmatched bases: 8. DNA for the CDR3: TGTGCCAGCAGCTGGAGAGGGACAGATAACACCGGGGAGCTGTTTTTT. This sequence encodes CASSWRGTDNTGELFF.

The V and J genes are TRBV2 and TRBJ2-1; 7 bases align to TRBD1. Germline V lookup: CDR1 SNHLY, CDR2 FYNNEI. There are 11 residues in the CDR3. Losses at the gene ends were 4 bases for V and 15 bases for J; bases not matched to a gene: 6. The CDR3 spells CASSVRQGLFF. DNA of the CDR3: TGTGCCAGCAGTGTTAGACAGGGCCTGTTCTTC.

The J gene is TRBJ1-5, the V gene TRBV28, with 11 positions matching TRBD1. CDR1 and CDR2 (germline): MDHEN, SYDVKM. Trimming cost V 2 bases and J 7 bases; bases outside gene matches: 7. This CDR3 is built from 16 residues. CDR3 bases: TGTGCCAGCAGTTTAACGGACAGGGGGCGAAGACAGCCCCAGCATTTT. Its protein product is CASSLTDRGRRQPQHF.

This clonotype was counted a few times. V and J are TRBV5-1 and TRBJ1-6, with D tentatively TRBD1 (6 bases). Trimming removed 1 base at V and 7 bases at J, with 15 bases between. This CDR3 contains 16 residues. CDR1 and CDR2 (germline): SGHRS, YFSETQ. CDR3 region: CASSLREQGGNSPLHF. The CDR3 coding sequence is TGCGCCAGCAGCTTGAGGGAACAGGGCGGCAATTCACCCCTCCACTTT.